These 9 T cell receptor beta chains were all obtained from the same sample, sequenced in a study of CD8+ T cells in alopecia areata. Reverse transcription of extracted RNA yielded cDNA, which provided the sequencing template. Method: immunoSEQ multiplex PCR; TCRdb's copy keeps in-frame clones and lacks some. In the table there are roughly 100,000 clones, less than 70% of which are singletons. The sample taken for sequencing was CD4+ T cells sorted from blood. These TCRs come from a human donor in good health.

The genes are TRBV29-1 and TRBJ2-2, with TRBD2 identical over 8 bases. The CDR3 sequence is 14 residues long. V dropped 6 bases and J dropped 1; count of bases not matched to a gene: 4. Germline lookup yields CDR1 SQVTM and CDR2 ANQGSEA. The CDR3 DNA reads as TGCAGCGTGCGACTAGCGCAGAACACCGGGGAGCTGTTTTTT. Translating gives CSVRLAQNTGELFF.

V is TRBV7-2 and J is TRBJ2-5, with no clear D. This CDR3 contains 15 residues. Germline CDR1 reads SGHTA; CDR2 reads FQGNSA. V lost 0 bases and J 5 bases, leaving 13 bases between the germline ends. CDR3 loop: CASSLAQLTLETQYF. The DNA for the CDR3 is TGTGCCAGCAGCTTAGCGCAACTGACCTTGGAGACCCAGTACTTC.

The genes are TRBV27 and TRBJ2-5; D might be TRBD1 (5 bases). The CDR3 is 13 residues long. The V end was cut by 5 bases, the J end by 0 bases, with 7 bases between. The germline V gene encodes CDR1 MNHEY and CDR2 SMNVEV (reference sequence). CDR3 nucleotides: TGTGCCAGCAGTCGACAGTACCAAGAGACCCAGTACTTC. Protein product: CASSRQYQETQYF.

This clone was seen only a few times. The chain has TRBV28 and TRBJ1-2, with TRBD1 matching over 10 bases. Germline CDR1 MDHEN, CDR2 SYDVKM. The V segment lost 5 bases and the J segment 2 bases; nucleotides outside the gene matches: 11. The CDR3 totals 17 residues. The CDR3 sequence: CASSRAGQGRRNYGYTF. The CDR3 DNA sequence: TGTGCCAGCAGTCGCGCGGGACAGGGGCGTCGGAACTATGGCTACACCTTC.

This chain connects TRBV5-7 to TRBJ2-7; D call uncertain. Being an ORF, TRBV5-7 has a function that is uncertain. The CDR3 totals 10 residues. The ends were cut back, 5 bases at V and 2 bases at J, with 2 bases in the middle. The CDR3 DNA follows: TGTGCCAGCAGGACCTACGAGCAGTACTTC. Residues: CASRTYEQYF.

The chain couples TRBV4-2 to TRBJ2-2; D gene uncertain. Trimming removed 0 bases from V and 9 bases from J, with 8 bases in between. CDR1 is LGHNA, CDR2 YNFKEQ, per germline. The CDR3 has 13 residues. CDR3 residues: CASSQDSARELFF. Written as DNA, the CDR3 is TGTGCCAGCAGCCAAGATTCGGCCCGGGAGCTGTTTTTT.

In its sample, this clone was seen a few times. The chain carries TRBV2 and TRBJ2-7, with TRBD2 matching 12 bases. The CDR3 loop spans 14 amino acids. The germline gives CDR1 SNHLY, CDR2 FYNNEI. With 4 bases clipped from V and 5 bases from J, the junction kept 3 bases outside the gene matches. The DNA of the CDR3 is TGTGCCAGCAGTGGACTAGCGGGGGAGAACGAGCAGTACTTC. Translating gives CASSGLAGENEQYF.

The gene calls are TRBV2 and TRBJ2-1; 11 nucleotides align to TRBD2. The CDR3 has 15 residues. Germline V lookup: CDR1 SNHLY, CDR2 FYNNEI. J lost 3 bases, V lost 7 bases, and 5 bases had no gene match. CDR3 protein: CASMRLAGFYNEQFF. DNA for the CDR3: TGTGCCAGCATGAGACTAGCGGGGTTCTACAATGAGCAGTTCTTC.

The chain recombines TRBV30 with TRBJ1-6, with a tentative D call TRBD1 (6 bases). The V gene's germline CDR1 is GTSNPN and CDR2 SVGIG (reference sequence). V was cut by 5 bases and J by 9 bases, with 17 bases left in between. CDR3 length: 14 residues. CDR3 residues: CAWAGQLGSSPLHF. The CDR3, as DNA: TGTGCCTGGGCCGGACAGTTGGGGAGTTCACCCCTCCACTTT.